The 14 T cell receptor beta chains presented below share a single source sample, sequenced in a study of T-cell reconstitution after alpha-beta-depleted transplantation in children. TCRbeta library preparation incorporated unique molecular identifiers. TCRdb called the PCR reads again in MiXCR, with one record for every CDR3 protein. The sample records under 850,000 distinct CDR3 sequences, approximately 14% being singletons. Sample: PBMCs, taken before TCRalphabeta/CD19-depleted stem cell transplant. These receptors were obtained from a girl aged 2 to 9 with congenital amegakaryocytic thrombocytopenia, due to receive a stem cell transplant.

V and J are TRBV19 and TRBJ2-7, with 12 nucleotides matching TRBD2. The CDR3 sequence is 15 residues long. Germline CDR1 and CDR2: LNHDA and SQIVND (reference sequence). V lost 5 bases and J lost 3; bases outside the gene matches: 5. In DNA form, the CDR3 reads TGTGCCAGTAGTGTTCTAGCGGGAGGGATCTACGAGCAGTACTTC. This encodes CASSVLAGGIYEQYF.

The chain employs TRBV6-7 and TRBJ1-1; D possibly corresponds to TRBD1 (5 bases). TRBV6-7 is recorded as an ORF, its role being uncertain. V was cut by 7 bases and J by 3 bases, with 21 bases left in between. The CDR3 extends over 16 amino acids. In nucleotides, the CDR3 is TGTGCCAGCATCCATTGGGACGGCGAAAAATACACTGAAGCTTTCTTT. Encoded protein: CASIHWDGEKYTEAFF.

This clonotype occurred many times. This chain's CDR3 is CASSLGLAGGVNEQFF. The CDR3, as DNA: TGTGCCAGCAGCTTGGGACTAGCGGGAGGGGTCAATGAGCAGTTCTTC. This sequence joins TRBV7-2 and TRBJ2-1, with 16 positions matching TRBD2. The CDR3 loop spans 16 amino acids. Trimming cost V 3 bases and J 6 bases; bases outside gene matches: 2. Looked up from germline, CDR1 is SGHTA and CDR2 is FQGNSA. Combining the CDR3 with reference TRBV7-2 and TRBJ2-1 gives the whole variable domain GAGVSQSPSNKVTEKGKDVELRCDPISGHTALYWYRQSLGQGLEFLIYFQGNSAPDKSGLPSDRFSAERTGGSVSTLTIQRTQQEDSAVYLCASSLGLAGGVNEQFFGPGTRLTVL.

This clonotype was observed many times. CDR3 bases: TGCGCCAGCAGCTTGGGACAGGGCGGCGAGCAGTACTTC. It specifies CASSLGQGGEQYF. This sequence joins TRBV5-1 and TRBJ2-7; TRBD1 matches 7 bases. CDR3 length: 13 residues. V was pared by 0 bases and J by 6 bases, with 3 bases of the junction left unmatched. Germline CDR1 and CDR2: SGHRS and YFSETQ.

V gene TRBV6-2 or TRBV6-3 combines with J gene TRBJ2-1; D perhaps matches TRBD2 (7 bases). Looked up from germline, CDR1 is MNHEY and CDR2 is SVGEGT. V lost 7 bases to trimming and J lost 0 bases, with 16 bases between them. The CDR3 spans 16 residues. The CDR3 loop reads CASTMGGGPSYNEQFF. The DNA for the CDR3 is TGTGCCAGCACTATGGGGGGGGGGCCCTCCTACAATGAGCAGTTCTTC.

Many counts were recorded for this clonotype. The chain links TRBV6-8 to TRBJ1-1; no clear D. In germline, CDR1 is MNHGY, CDR2 SAAAGT. V lost 5 bases to trimming and J lost 1 base, with 11 bases between them. The CDR3 contains 14 residues. The CDR3 coding sequence is TGTGCCAGCAGTACGTGGGCGGAGAACACTGAAGCTTTCTTT. Translated, it gives CASSTWAENTEAFF.

This clonotype was detected a few times. The J gene is TRBJ2-1, the V gene TRBV14; TRBD1 might be the D (5 bases). The germline V gene encodes CDR1 SGHDN and CDR2 FVKESK. The CDR3 runs 15 residues. The V end was cut by 4 bases, the J end by 0 bases, with 10 bases between. The CDR3 protein is CASSLSQVSYNEQFF. CDR3 nucleotide sequence: TGTGCCAGCAGCCTATCACAGGTCTCCTACAATGAGCAGTTCTTC.

This clonotype was recorded at least ten times. The rearrangement joins TRBV4-1 to TRBJ2-7; a weak D match, TRBD1 (5 bases). The CDR3 extends over 15 amino acids. The V and J ends lost 3 bases and 0 bases respectively, with 12 bases between them. CDR1 is MGHRA and CDR2 is YSYEKL in the germline V gene. CDR3 DNA: TGCGCCAGCAGCCATGGATGGGGCAGCTCCTACGAGCAGTACTTC. As protein: CASSHGWGSSYEQYF.

Points on this clonotype: Sequence at one end of the junction differs from germline and may be a read error. The rearrangement links TRBV12-3 or TRBV12-4 to TRBJ2-2; a possible D gene is TRBD2 (6 bases). The CDR3 has 14 residues. The CDR3 DNA follows: TGTGCCAGCAGCTTAGCGGCCGTGGGCGGGGAGCTGTTTTTT. This codes for CASSLAAVGGELFF.

The chain carries TRBV12-3 or TRBV12-4 and TRBJ2-7, with D maybe TRBD2 (5 bases). Trimming cost V 5 bases and J 7 bases, with 9 bases left between them. The CDR3 has 11 amino acids. CDR3: CASSDGGEQYF. The CDR3, as DNA: TGTGCCAGCAGTGATGGCGGGGAGCAGTACTTC.

This clonotype was counted a few times. The J gene is TRBJ1-1, the V gene TRBV15; no reliable D call. The CDR3 runs 12 residues. Germline V gives CDR1 LNHNV, CDR2 YYDKDF (reference sequence). V lost 0 bases to trimming and J lost 8 bases, with 7 bases between them. CDR3 in DNA: TGTGCCACCAGCAGAGAAGGTCAGGAAGCTTTCTTT. This translates into CATSREGQEAFF.

There are many counts of this clonotype. The rearrangement links TRBV5-1 to TRBJ1-2; D possibly corresponds to TRBD1 (6 bases). This CDR3 comprises 15 residues. Trimming removed 4 bases at V and 3 bases at J, with 16 bases between. Germline lookup yields CDR1 SGHRS and CDR2 YFSETQ. CDR3 sequence: CASSPRGEFDYGYTF. The DNA for the CDR3 is TGCGCCAGCAGCCCCAGGGGTGAATTCGACTATGGCTACACCTTC.

This clonotype was counted ten times or more. The V gene is TRBV27, the J gene TRBJ2-3; D may be TRBD1 or TRBD2 (5 bases each). Germline V gives CDR1 MNHEY, CDR2 SMNVEV (reference sequence). Trimming removed 8 bases from V and 5 bases from J, with 14 bases in between. CDR3 size: 13 residues. CDR3 in amino acids: CASPWDPQDTQYF. The CDR3 DNA reads as TGTGCCAGCCCTTGGGACCCTCAAGATACGCAGTATTTT.

This clonotype was seen more than once but under ten times. The J gene is TRBJ2-5, the V gene TRBV11-2; D not resolved. Germline V gene lookup returns CDR1 SGHAT and CDR2 FQNNGV. The CDR3 is 11 amino acids. Trimming stripped 3 bases from V and 5 bases from J, with 4 bases between. The CDR3 spells CASSFYETQYF. The CDR3, as DNA: TGTGCCAGCAGCTTCTACGAGACCCAGTACTTC.